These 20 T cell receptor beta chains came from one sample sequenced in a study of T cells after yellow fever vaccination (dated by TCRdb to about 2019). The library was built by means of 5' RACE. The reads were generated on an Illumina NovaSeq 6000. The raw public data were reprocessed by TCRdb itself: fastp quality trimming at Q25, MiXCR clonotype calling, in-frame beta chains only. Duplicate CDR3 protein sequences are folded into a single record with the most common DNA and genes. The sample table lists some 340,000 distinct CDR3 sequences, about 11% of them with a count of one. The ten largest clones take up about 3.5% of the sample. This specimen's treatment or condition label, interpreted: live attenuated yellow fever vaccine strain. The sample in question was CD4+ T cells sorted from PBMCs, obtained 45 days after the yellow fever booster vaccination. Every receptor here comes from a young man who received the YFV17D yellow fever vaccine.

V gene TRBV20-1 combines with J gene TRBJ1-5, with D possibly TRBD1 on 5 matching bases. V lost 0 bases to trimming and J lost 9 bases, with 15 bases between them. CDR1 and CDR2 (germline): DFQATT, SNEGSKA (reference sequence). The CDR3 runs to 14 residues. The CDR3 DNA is TGCAGTGCTAGAGATGGGGGAGAGGGACGGCCCCAGCATTTT. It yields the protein CSARDGGEGRPQHF.

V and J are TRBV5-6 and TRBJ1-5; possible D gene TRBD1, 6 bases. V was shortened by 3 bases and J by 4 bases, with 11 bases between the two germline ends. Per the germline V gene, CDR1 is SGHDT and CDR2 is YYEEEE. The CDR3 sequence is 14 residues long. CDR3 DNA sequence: TGTGCCAGCAGCTCCATAGACAGGAATCAGCCCCAGCATTTT. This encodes CASSSIDRNQPQHF.

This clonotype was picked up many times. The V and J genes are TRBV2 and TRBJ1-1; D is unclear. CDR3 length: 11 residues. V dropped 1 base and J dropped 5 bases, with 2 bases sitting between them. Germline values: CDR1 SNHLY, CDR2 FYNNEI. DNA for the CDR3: TGTGCCAGCAGTGAAGATACTGAAGCTTTCTTT. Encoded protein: CASSEDTEAFF.

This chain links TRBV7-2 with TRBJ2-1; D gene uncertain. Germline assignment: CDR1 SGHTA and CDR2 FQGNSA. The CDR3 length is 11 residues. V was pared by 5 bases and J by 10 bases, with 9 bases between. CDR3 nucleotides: TGTGCCAGCAGCCCATTCGGGGAGCAGTTCTTC. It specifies CASSPFGEQFF. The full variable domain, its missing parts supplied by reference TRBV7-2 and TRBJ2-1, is GAGVSQSPSNKVTEKGKDVELRCDPISGHTALYWYRQSLGQGLEFLIYFQGNSAPDKSGLPSDRFSAERTGGSVSTLTIQRTQQEDSAVYLCASSPFGEQFFGPGTRLTVL.

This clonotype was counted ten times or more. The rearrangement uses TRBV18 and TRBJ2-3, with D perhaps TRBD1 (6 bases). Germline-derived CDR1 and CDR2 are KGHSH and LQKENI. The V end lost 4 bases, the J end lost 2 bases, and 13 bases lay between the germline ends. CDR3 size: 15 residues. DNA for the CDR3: TGTGCCAGCTCACGTGACAGGCGCTCCACAGATACGCAGTATTTT. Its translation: CASSRDRRSTDTQYF.

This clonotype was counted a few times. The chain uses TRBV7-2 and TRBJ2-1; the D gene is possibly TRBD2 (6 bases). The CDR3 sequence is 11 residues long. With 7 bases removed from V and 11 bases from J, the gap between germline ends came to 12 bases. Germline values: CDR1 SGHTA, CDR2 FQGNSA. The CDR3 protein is CASKTSYQQFF. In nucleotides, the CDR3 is TGTGCCAGCAAAACTAGCTATCAGCAGTTCTTC. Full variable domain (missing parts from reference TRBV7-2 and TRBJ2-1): GAGVSQSPSNKVTEKGKDVELRCDPISGHTALYWYRQSLGQGLEFLIYFQGNSAPDKSGLPSDRFSAERTGGSVSTLTIQRTQQEDSAVYLCASKTSYQQFFGPGTRLTVL.

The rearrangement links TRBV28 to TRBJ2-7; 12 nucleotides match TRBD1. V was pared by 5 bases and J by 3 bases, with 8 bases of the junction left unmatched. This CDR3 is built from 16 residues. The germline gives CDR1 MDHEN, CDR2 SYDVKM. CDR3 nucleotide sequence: TGTGCCAGCAGTCCGGCCGGGACAGGGGGCATCTACGAGCAGTACGTC. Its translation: CASSPAGTGGIYEQYV.

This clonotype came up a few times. The CDR3 nucleotides are TGCAGCGTTGCGGCCCTAGGAGCTGAAGCTTTCTTT. As protein: CSVAALGAEAFF. The rearrangement uses TRBV29-1 and TRBJ1-1; D remains ambiguous. CDR1 is SQVTM and CDR2 is ANQGSEA in the germline V gene. The CDR3 is 12 residues long. V was clipped by 4 bases and J by 6 bases, with 12 bases between them.

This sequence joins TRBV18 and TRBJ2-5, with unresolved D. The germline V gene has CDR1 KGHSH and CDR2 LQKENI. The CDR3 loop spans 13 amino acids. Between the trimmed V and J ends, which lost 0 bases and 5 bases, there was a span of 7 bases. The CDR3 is CASSPPSSETQYF. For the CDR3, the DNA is TGTGCCAGCTCACCACCCTCTAGTGAGACCCAGTACTTC.

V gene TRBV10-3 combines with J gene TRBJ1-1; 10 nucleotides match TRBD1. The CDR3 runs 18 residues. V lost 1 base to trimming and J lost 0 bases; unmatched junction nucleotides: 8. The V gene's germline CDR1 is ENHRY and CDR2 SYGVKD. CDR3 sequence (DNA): TGTGCCATCAGTGAGTTCCGGACAGGGGGGATCATGAACACTGAAGCTTTCTTT. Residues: CAISEFRTGGIMNTEAFF.

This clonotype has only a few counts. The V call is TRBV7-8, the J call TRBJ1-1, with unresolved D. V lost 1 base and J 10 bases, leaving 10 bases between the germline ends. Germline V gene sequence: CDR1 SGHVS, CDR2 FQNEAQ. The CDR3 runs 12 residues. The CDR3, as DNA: TGTGCCAGCAGCTTAGAGATCTATACAGCTTTCTTT. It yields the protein CASSLEIYTAFF.

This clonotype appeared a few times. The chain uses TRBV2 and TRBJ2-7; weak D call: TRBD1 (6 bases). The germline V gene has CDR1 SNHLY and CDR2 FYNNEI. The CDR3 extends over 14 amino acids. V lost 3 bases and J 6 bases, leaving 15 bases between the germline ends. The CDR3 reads CASSDPVGAGEQYF. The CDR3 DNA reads TGTGCCAGCAGTGATCCCGTGGGGGCAGGCGAGCAGTACTTC.

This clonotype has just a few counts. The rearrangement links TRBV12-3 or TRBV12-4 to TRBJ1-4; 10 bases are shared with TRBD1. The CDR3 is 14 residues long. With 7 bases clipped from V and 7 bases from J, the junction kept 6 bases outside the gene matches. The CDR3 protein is CASNRQGAGEKLFF. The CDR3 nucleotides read TGTGCCAGCAACCGACAGGGGGCAGGTGAAAAACTGTTTTTT.

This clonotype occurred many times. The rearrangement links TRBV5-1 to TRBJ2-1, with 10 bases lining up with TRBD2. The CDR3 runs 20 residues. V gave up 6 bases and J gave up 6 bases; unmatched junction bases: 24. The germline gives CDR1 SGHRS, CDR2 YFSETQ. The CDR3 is CASKPTGFSGLAGDPNEQFF. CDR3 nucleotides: TGCGCCAGCAAGCCGACGGGGTTCTCGGGGCTAGCGGGGGACCCCAATGAGCAGTTCTTC.

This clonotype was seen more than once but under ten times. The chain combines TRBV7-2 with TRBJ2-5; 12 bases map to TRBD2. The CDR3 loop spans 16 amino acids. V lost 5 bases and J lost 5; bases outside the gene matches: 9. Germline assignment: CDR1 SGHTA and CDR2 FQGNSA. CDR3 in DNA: TGTGCCAGCAGCATATCTAGCGGGGGGGCCGTGGAGACCCAGTACTTC. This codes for CASSISSGGAVETQYF.

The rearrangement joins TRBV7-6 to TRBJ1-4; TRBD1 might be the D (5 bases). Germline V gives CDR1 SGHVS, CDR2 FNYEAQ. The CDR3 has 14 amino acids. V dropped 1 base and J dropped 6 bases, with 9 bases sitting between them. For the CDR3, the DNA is TGTGCCAGCAGCTTAGAGGGGTTTGATGAAAAACTGTTTTTT. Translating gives CASSLEGFDEKLFF.

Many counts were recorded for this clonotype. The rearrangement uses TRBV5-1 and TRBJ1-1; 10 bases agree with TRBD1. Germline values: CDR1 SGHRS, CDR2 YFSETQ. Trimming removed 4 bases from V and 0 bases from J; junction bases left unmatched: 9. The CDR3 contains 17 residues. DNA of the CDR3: TGCGCCAGCAGCGCAGGACAGGGGGGCGAAGTGAACACTGAAGCTTTCTTT. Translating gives CASSAGQGGEVNTEAFF.

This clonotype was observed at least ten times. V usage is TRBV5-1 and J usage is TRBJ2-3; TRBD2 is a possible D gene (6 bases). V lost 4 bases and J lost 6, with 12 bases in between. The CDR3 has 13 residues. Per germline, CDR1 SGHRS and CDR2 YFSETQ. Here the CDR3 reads CASSPRSGDTQYF. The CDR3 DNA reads TGCGCCAGCAGCCCCCGGAGCGGGGATACGCAGTATTTT. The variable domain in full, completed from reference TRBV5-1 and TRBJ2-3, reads KAGVTQTPRYLIKTRGQQVTLSCSPISGHRSVSWYQQTPGQGLQFLFEYFSETQRNKGNFPGRFSGRQFSNSRSEMNVSTLELGDSALYLCASSPRSGDTQYFGPGTRLTVL.

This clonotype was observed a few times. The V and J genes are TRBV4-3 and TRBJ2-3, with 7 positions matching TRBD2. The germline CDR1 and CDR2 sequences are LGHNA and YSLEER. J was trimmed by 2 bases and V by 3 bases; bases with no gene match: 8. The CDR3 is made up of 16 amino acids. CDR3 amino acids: CASSQGGAGITDTQYF. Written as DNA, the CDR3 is TGCGCCAGCAGCCAGGGCGGAGCGGGGATCACAGATACGCAGTATTTT.

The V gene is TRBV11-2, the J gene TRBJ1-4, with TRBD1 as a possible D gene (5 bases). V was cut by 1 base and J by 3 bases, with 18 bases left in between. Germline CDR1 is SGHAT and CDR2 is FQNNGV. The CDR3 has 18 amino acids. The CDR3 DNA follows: TGTGCCAGCAGCTTAGCGGGGGGGGTAGTGAGGGCTAATGAAAAACTGTTTTTT. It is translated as CASSLAGGVVRANEKLFF.